One sample yielded the 18 T cell receptor beta chains listed below, sequenced in a study of blood T cell repertoires in COVID-19. Using immunoSEQ multiplex PCR, the repertoire was profiled, and TCRdb retains in-frame clones only, with some absent. The sample lists 89,000 or so clones, more than 80% occurring once. Sequencing was done on a sample of peripheral blood. The source of these receptors is a man between 50 and 59 years old with COVID-19, enrolled during active disease.

The chain is built from TRBV7-9 and TRBJ1-6; D is unclear. Germline values: CDR1 SEHNR, CDR2 FQNEAQ (reference sequence). V lost 1 base to trimming and J lost 6 bases, with 4 bases between them. This CDR3 is built from 13 residues. In nucleotides, the CDR3 is TGTGCCAGCAGCTTAGGAGGTAATTCACCCCTCCACTTT. It translates to CASSLGGNSPLHF.

The chain has TRBV18 and TRBJ1-4; no clear D. CDR3 size: 13 residues. The germline gives CDR1 KGHSH, CDR2 LQKENI. Deletions cut 6 bases from V and 6 bases from J, with 11 bases between. CDR3 in amino acids: CASSVHRDEKLFF. In DNA, the CDR3 is TGTGCCAGCTCGGTCCACCGGGATGAAAAACTGTTTTTT.

This clone was seen only a few times. The chain is built from TRBV2 and TRBJ1-3; no firm D call. The germline CDR1 and CDR2 sequences are SNHLY and FYNNEI. V lost 3 bases and J lost 0, with 6 bases in between. The CDR3 contains 14 residues. The CDR3 sequence: CASSESNSGNTIYF. CDR3 nucleotides: TGTGCCAGCAGTGAGTCCAACTCTGGAAACACCATATATTTT.

This chain connects TRBV5-1 to TRBJ2-5; D is perhaps TRBD2 (7 bases). This CDR3 has 13 residues. V was trimmed by 7 bases and J by 9 bases, leaving 19 bases between them. Germline V CDR1 and CDR2: SGHRS, YFSETQ. CDR3 nucleotide sequence: TGCGCCAGCGGGGGGGACACGGGGGCCCCCCAGTACTTC. It encodes CASGGDTGAPQYF.

The chain is built from TRBV3-1 (or the pseudogene TRBV3-2) and TRBJ2-7; tentatively, D is TRBD1 (6 bases). Germline values: CDR1 LGHDT, CDR2 YNNKEL (reference sequence). The CDR3 has 13 amino acids. As DNA, the CDR3 is TGTGCAAGCGAGATCAGGGGCAACTACGAGCAGTACTTC. Translating it yields CASEIRGNYEQYF.

This chain connects TRBV4-2 to TRBJ1-3; D is ambiguous. The germline V and J ends were trimmed by 1 base and 4 bases, with 8 bases remaining between them. CDR1 is LGHNA, CDR2 YNFKEQ, per germline. The CDR3 runs 14 residues. DNA for the CDR3: TGTGCCAGCAGCCAAGGGTTCGAGGGAAACACCATATATTTT. Translated: CASSQGFEGNTIYF.

This chain connects TRBV3-1 (or the pseudogene TRBV3-2) to TRBJ2-1; D perhaps matches TRBD1 (6 bases). The CDR3 spans 18 residues. The germline gives CDR1 LGHDT, CDR2 YNNKEL (reference sequence). V was cut by 1 base and J by 0 bases, with 16 bases left in between. The CDR3 loop is CASSQGVIDRFSYNEQFF. The CDR3 bases are TGTGCCAGCAGCCAAGGTGTCATTGACAGGTTCTCCTACAATGAGCAGTTCTTC.

The J gene is TRBJ2-1, the V gene TRBV9, with 7 bases that match TRBD1. This CDR3 is 19 amino acids long. Germline V gives CDR1 SGDLS, CDR2 YYNGEE. V dropped 1 base and J dropped 0; count of bases not matched to a gene: 13. In nucleotides, the CDR3 is TGTGCCAGCAGCGTAACCCCCGGACAGGACCGTAGCTCCTACAATGAGCAGTTCTTC. Translated, it gives CASSVTPGQDRSSYNEQFF.

The V call is TRBV7-9, the J call TRBJ2-7; 9 nucleotides align to TRBD1. The CDR3 length is 16 residues. Looked up from germline, CDR1 is SEHNR and CDR2 is FQNEAQ (reference sequence). With 6 bases clipped from V and 5 bases from J, the junction kept 14 bases outside the gene matches. The CDR3 reads CASSSKPGQGGHEQYF. DNA for the CDR3: TGTGCCAGCAGTTCGAAACCGGGACAGGGTGGGCACGAGCAGTACTTC. The full variable domain, completed using reference TRBV7-9 and TRBJ2-7, is DTGVSQNPRHKITKRGQNVTFRCDPISEHNRLYWYRQTLGQGPEFLTYFQNEAQLEKSRLLSDRFSAERPKGSFSTLEIQRTEQGDSAMYLCASSSKPGQGGHEQYFGPGTRLTVT.

The chain carries TRBV2 and TRBJ1-5; 8 nucleotides align to TRBD1. The V gene end was trimmed by 7 bases and the J gene end by 0 bases; junction bases not matched to a gene: 5. The CDR3 totals 15 residues. The germline V gene has CDR1 SNHLY and CDR2 FYNNEI. CDR3 DNA sequence: TGTGCCAGCAAGGCAGGGGGCGTTAGCAATCAGCCCCAGCATTTT. Protein sequence: CASKAGGVSNQPQHF.

The V gene is TRBV19, the J gene TRBJ2-2; 7 bases line up with TRBD1. V was pared by 6 bases and J by 3 bases, with 7 bases of the junction left unmatched. The CDR3 consists of 15 residues. Germline V gives CDR1 LNHDA, CDR2 SQIVND (reference sequence). The CDR3 DNA is TGTGCCAGTAGCTTACAGGGGCCCTACACCGGGGAGCTGTTTTTT. Protein: CASSLQGPYTGELFF. The whole variable domain, remainder taken from reference TRBV19 and TRBJ2-2, is DGGITQSPKYLFRKEGQNVTLSCEQNLNHDAMYWYRQDPGQGLRLIYYSQIVNDFQKGDIAEGYSVSREKKESFPLTVTSAQKNPTAFYLCASSLQGPYTGELFFGEGSRLTVL.

V usage is TRBV10-3 and J usage is TRBJ2-2; 8 nucleotides agree with TRBD2. Looked up from germline, CDR1 is ENHRY and CDR2 is SYGVKD. V trimming: 3 bases; J trimming: 3 bases; junction bases outside the gene matches: 0. The CDR3 runs to 14 residues. The CDR3 loop is CAISDGGDTGELFF. The CDR3 bases are TGTGCCATCAGTGACGGGGGGGACACCGGGGAGCTGTTTTTT.

V is TRBV24-1 and J is TRBJ1-1; the match to TRBD1 covers 8 bases. Per germline, CDR1 KGHDR and CDR2 SFDVKD. The ends lost 2 bases at V and 4 bases at J; junction bases unmatched: 11. The CDR3 sequence is 17 residues long. For the CDR3, the DNA is TGTGCCACCAGTGATTCTCGACAGGGGTACTGGGGCACTGAAGCTTTCTTT. This translates into CATSDSRQGYWGTEAFF.

The V and J genes are TRBV9 and TRBJ1-6, with D unclear. Looked up from germline, CDR1 is SGDLS and CDR2 is YYNGEE. V gave up 4 bases and J gave up 0 bases, with 14 bases separating them. This CDR3 has 17 residues. CDR3 sequence (DNA): TGTGCCAGCAGCCCTGGACTTCCTAGCTCCTATAATTCACCCCTCCACTTT. It translates to CASSPGLPSSYNSPLHF. Variable domain in full (rest from reference TRBV9 and TRBJ1-6): DSGVTQTPKHLITATGQRVTLRCSPRSGDLSVYWYQQSLDQGLQFLIQYYNGEERAKGNILERFSAQQFPDLHSELNLSSLELGDSALYFCASSPGLPSSYNSPLHFGNGTRLTVT.

The V and J genes are TRBV10-3 and TRBJ2-1, with TRBD2 matching over 9 bases. With V trimmed by 0 bases and J by 8 bases, 5 bases remained unmatched. This CDR3 region has 15 residues. The germline CDR1 and CDR2 sequences are ENHRY and SYGVKD. The CDR3 region has the DNA TGTGCCATCAGTGAGTCGATGCGGGGGGGCGATGAGCAGTTCTTC. It specifies CAISESMRGGDEQFF.

J is TRBJ2-2 and V is TRBV6-6; 14 bases align to TRBD2. The germline V gene encodes CDR1 MNHNY and CDR2 SVGAGI (reference sequence). V lost 2 bases to trimming and J lost 5 bases; unmatched junction nucleotides: 1. This CDR3 region has 16 residues. In DNA form, the CDR3 reads TGTGCCAGCAGTTACGGGACTAGCGGGGGAACCGGGGAGCTGTTTTTT. Protein sequence: CASSYGTSGGTGELFF.

The table lists this clone with a few counts. The gene calls are TRBV19 and TRBJ2-2; D remains ambiguous. Trimming pared 3 bases from V and 1 base from J, leaving 6 bases between. CDR1 and CDR2 (germline): LNHDA, SQIVND (reference sequence). The CDR3 covers 14 residues. The CDR3 DNA sequence: TGTGCCAGTAGTATTCTCTGGAACACCGGGGAGCTGTTTTTT. Residues: CASSILWNTGELFF. Full variable domain (missing parts from reference TRBV19 and TRBJ2-2): DGGITQSPKYLFRKEGQNVTLSCEQNLNHDAMYWYRQDPGQGLRLIYYSQIVNDFQKGDIAEGYSVSREKKESFPLTVTSAQKNPTAFYLCASSILWNTGELFFGEGSRLTVL.

This clone was seen only once. This chain connects TRBV7-2 to TRBJ1-1; possibly TRBD1 for D (6 bases). Germline V gives CDR1 SGHTA, CDR2 FQGNSA. V lost 8 bases and J lost 4, with 8 bases in between. The CDR3 totals 11 residues. The CDR3 nucleotides read TGTGCCAGCTCACAGGGCACTGAAGCTTTCTTT. This sequence encodes CASSQGTEAFF.